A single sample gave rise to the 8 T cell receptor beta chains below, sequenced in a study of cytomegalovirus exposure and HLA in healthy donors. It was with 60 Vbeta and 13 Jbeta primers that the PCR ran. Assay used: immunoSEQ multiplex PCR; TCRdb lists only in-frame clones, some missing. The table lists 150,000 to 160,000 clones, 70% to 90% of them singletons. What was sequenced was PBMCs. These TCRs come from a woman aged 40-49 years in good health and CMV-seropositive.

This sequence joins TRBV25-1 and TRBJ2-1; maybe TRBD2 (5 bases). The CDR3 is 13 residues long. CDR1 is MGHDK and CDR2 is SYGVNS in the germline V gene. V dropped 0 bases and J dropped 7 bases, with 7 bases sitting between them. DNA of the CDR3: TGTGCCAGCAGTGAATACGAGGGTAATGAGCAGTTCTTC. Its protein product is CASSEYEGNEQFF.

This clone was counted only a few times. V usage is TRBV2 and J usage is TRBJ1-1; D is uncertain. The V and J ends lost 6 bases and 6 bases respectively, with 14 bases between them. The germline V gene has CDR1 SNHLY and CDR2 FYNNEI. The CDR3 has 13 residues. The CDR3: CASRRGPEAEAFF. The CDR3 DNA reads TGTGCCAGCAGGCGGGGTCCGGAGGCTGAAGCTTTCTTT. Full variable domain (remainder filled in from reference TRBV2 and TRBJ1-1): EPEVTQTPSHQVTQMGQEVILRCVPISNHLYFYWYRQILGQKVEFLVSFYNNEISEKSEIFDDQFSVERPDGSNFTLKIRSTKLEDSAMYFCASRRGPEAEAFFGQGTRLTVV.

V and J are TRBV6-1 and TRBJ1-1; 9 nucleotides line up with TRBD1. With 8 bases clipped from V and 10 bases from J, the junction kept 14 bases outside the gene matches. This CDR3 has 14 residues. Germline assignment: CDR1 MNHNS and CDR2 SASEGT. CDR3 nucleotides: TGTGCCAGCCTAACCCTGGGACAGGGAGGGCGAGCTTTCTTT. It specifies CASLTLGQGGRAFF.

CDR3 sequence (DNA): TGTGCCAGTCACAGGGCTTCCTACAATGAGCAGTTCTTC. Its translation: CASHRASYNEQFF. The rearrangement joins TRBV28 to TRBJ2-1; D is possibly TRBD1 (6 bases). Germline assignment: CDR1 MDHEN and CDR2 SYDVKM. Deletions cut 9 bases from V and 1 base from J, with 10 bases between. This CDR3 is 13 amino acids long.

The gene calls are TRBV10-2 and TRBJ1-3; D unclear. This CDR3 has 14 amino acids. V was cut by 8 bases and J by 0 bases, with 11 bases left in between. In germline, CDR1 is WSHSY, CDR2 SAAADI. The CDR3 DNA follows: TGCGCCAGCGGTCAGGTACCCTCTGGAAACACCATATATTTT. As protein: CASGQVPSGNTIYF.

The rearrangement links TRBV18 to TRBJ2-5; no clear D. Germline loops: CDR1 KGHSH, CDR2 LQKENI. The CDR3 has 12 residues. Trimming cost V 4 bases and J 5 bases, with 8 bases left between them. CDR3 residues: CASSLPQETQYF. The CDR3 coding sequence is TGTGCCAGCTCACTCCCCCAGGAGACCCAGTACTTC.

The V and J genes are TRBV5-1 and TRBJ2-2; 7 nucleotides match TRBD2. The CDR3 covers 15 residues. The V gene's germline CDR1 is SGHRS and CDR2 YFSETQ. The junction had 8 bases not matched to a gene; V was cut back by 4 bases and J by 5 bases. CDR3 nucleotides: TGCGCCAGCAGCCCCAGGGAGGGACTTACCGGGGAGCTGTTTTTT. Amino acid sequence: CASSPREGLTGELFF.

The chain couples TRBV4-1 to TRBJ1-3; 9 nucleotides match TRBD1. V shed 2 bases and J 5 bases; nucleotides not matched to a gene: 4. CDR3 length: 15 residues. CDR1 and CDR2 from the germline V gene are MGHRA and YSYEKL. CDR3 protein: CASSQLTGGRNTIYF. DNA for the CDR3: TGCGCCAGCAGCCAACTTACAGGGGGCAGAAACACCATATATTTT.